This TCR beta chain was sequenced during a study of cytomegalovirus exposure and HLA in healthy donors. The PCR ran on 60 Vbeta and 13 Jbeta primers. Here immunoSEQ multiplex PCR was the method, and the copy in TCRdb shows in-frame clones only, minus some. The listing contains over 110,000 clones. The source of this sequence is a male donor in good health and CMV-seronegative. Material for sequencing was PBMCs.

The CDR3 protein is CASSSSAGSTEAFF. The CDR3 DNA sequence: TGTGCCAGCAGCTCTTCAGCGGGGTCCACTGAAGCTTTCTTT. This chain connects TRBV5-4 to TRBJ1-1; D gene uncertain. Trimming left V 3 bases short and J 4 bases short, with 13 bases between. Germline V gene data show CDR1 as SGHNT and CDR2 as YYREEE (reference sequence). The CDR3 is made up of 14 amino acids.